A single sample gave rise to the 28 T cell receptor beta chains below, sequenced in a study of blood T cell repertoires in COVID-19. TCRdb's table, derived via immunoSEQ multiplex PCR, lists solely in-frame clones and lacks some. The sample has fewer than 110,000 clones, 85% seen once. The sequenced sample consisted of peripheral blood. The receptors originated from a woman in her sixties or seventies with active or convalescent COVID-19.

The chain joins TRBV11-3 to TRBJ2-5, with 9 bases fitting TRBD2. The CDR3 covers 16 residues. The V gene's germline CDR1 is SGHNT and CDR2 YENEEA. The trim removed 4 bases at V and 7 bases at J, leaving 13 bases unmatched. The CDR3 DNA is TGTGCCAGCAGCTATAGCGGGAGTTACCTCCCGGGGACCCAGTACTTC. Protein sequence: CASSYSGSYLPGTQYF.

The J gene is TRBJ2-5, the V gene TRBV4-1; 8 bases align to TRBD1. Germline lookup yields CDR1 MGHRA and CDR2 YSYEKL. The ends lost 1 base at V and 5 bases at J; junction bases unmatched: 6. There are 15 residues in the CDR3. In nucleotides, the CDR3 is TGCGCCAGCAGCCAAGGAACAGGGGGAAGGGAGACCCAGTACTTC. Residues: CASSQGTGGRETQYF.

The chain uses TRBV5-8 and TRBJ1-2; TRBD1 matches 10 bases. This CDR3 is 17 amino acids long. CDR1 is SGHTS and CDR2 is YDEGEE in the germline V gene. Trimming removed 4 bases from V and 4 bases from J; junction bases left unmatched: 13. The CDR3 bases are TGTGCCAGCAGCCTATGGACAGGGGGGAATGATGGCTATGGCTACACCTTC. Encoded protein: CASSLWTGGNDGYGYTF.

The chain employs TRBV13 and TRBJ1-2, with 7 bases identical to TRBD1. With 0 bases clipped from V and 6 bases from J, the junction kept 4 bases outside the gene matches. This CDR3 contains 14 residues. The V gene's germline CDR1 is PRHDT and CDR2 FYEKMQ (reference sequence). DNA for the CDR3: TGTGCCAGCAGCTTAGGAGTGCAGGGGGATGGCTACACCTTC. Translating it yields CASSLGVQGDGYTF.

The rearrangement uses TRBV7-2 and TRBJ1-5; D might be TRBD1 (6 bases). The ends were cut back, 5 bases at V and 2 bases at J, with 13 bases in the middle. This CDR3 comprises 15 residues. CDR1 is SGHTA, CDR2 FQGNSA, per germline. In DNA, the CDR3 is TGTGCCAGCAGCGTCACAGGGTCTGGCAATCAGCCCCAGCATTTT. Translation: CASSVTGSGNQPQHF.

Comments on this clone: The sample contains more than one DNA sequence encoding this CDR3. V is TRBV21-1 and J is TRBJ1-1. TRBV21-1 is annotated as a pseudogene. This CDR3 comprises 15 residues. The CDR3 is CASTHRFQLDTEAFF. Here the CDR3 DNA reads TGTGCCAGCACACACCGATTTCAGCTAGACACTGAAGCTTTCTTT.

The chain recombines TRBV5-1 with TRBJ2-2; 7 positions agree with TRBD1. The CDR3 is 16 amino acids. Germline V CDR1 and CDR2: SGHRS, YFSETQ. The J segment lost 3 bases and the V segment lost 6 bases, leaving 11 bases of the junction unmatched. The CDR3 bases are TGCGCCAGCACCCCTGAAGGGGGCCAGTACACCGGGGAGCTGTTTTTT. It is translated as CASTPEGGQYTGELFF.

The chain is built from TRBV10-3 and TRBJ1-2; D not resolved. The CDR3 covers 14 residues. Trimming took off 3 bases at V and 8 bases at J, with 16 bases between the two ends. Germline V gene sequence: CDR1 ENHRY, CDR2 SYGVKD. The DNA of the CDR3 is TGTGCCATCAGTGAAGGAGCCTACGAGGGAGGCTACACCTTC. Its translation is CAISEGAYEGGYTF.

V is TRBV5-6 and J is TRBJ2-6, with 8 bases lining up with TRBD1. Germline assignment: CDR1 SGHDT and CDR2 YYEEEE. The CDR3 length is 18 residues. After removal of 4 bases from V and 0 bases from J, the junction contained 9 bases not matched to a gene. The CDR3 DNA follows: TGTGCCAGCAGCCTCGACAGGGGCACTAGCTCTGGGGCCAACGTCCTGACTTTC. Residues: CASSLDRGTSSGANVLTF.

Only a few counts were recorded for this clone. The CDR3 bases are TGTGCCAGCATTCCGGACGTACAGGGGGAAGCTTTCTTT. Protein sequence: CASIPDVQGEAFF. V usage is TRBV2 and J usage is TRBJ1-1; 7 bases line up with TRBD1. The CDR3 has 13 amino acids. CDR1 is SNHLY and CDR2 is FYNNEI in the germline V gene. After removal of 7 bases from V and 8 bases from J, the junction contained 10 bases not matched to a gene.

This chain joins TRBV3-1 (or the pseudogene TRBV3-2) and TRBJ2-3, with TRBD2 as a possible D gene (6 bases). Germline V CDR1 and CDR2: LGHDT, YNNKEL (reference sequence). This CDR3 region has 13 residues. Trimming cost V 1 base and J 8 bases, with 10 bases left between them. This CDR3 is CASSQGVGGTQYF. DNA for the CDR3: TGTGCCAGCAGCCAAGGAGTGGGGGGTACGCAGTATTTT.

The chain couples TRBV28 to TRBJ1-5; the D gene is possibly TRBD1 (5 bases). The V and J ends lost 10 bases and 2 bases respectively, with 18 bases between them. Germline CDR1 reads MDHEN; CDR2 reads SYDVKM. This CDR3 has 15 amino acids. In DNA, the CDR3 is TGTGCCACCTCAGGGAGGGGCCAAGGCAATCAGCCCCAGCATTTT. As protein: CATSGRGQGNQPQHF. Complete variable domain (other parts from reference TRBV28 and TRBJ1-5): DVKVTQSSRYLVKRTGEKVFLECVQDMDHENMFWYRQDPGLGLRLIYFSYDVKMKEKGDIPEGYSVSREKKERFSLILESASTNQTSMYLCATSGRGQGNQPQHFGDGTRLSIL.

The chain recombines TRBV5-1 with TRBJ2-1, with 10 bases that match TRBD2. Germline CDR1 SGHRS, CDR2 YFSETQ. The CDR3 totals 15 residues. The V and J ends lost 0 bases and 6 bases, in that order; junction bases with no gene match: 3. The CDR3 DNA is TGCGCCAGCAGCTTGGTGGCTAGCGGGAGCAATGAGCAGTTCTTC. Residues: CASSLVASGSNEQFF.

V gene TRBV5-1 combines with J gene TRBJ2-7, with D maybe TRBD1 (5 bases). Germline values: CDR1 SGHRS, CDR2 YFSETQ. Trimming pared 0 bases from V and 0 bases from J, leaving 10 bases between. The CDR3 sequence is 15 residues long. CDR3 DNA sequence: TGCGCCAGCAGCTTGGTCCCGACAGACTCCTACGAGCAGTACTTC. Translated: CASSLVPTDSYEQYF.

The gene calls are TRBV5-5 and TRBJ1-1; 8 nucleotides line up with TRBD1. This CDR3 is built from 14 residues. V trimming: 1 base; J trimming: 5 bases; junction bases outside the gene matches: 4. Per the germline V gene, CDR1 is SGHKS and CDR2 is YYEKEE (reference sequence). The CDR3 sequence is CASSLTGGTTEAFF. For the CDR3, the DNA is TGTGCCAGCAGCTTGACAGGGGGTACGACTGAAGCTTTCTTT. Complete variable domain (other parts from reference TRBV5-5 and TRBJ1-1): DAGVTQSPTHLIKTRGQQVTLRCSPISGHKSVSWYQQVLGQGPQFIFQYYEKEERGRGNFPDRFSARQFPNYSSELNVNALLLGDSALYLCASSLTGGTTEAFFGQGTRLTVV.

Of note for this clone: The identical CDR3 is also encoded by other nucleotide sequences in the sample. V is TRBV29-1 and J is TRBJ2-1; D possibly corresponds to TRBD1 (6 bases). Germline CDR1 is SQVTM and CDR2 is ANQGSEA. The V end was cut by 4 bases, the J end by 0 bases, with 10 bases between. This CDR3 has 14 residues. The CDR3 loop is CSVVRGSSYNEQFF. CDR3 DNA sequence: TGCAGCGTTGTGAGGGGGTCCTCCTACAATGAGCAGTTCTTC.

CDR3 nucleotide sequence: TGTGCCAGCAGCCAAATAGCGGGGGGGCGCCCAGATACGCAGTATTTT. Its protein product is CASSQIAGGRPDTQYF. V gene TRBV7-2 combines with J gene TRBJ2-3; TRBD2 aligns across 11 bases. Trimming removed 5 bases from V and 4 bases from J; junction bases left unmatched: 8. This CDR3 region has 16 residues. The germline V gene encodes CDR1 SGHTA and CDR2 FQGNSA.

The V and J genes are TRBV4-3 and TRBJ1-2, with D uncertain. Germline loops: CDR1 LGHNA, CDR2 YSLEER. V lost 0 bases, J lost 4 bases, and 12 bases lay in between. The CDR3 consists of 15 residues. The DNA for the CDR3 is TGCGCCAGCAGCCAAGATGTCCTACTATCCTATGGCTACACCTTC. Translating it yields CASSQDVLLSYGYTF.

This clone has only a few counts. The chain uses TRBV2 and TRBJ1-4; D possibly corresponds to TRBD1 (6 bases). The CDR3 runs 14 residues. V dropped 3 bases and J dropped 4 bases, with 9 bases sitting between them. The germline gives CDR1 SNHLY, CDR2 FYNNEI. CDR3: CASSEDSNNEKLFF. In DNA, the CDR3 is TGTGCCAGCAGTGAGGACAGCAATAATGAAAAACTGTTTTTT. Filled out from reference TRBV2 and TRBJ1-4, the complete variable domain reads EPEVTQTPSHQVTQMGQEVILRCVPISNHLYFYWYRQILGQKVEFLVSFYNNEISEKSEIFDDQFSVERPDGSNFTLKIRSTKLEDSAMYFCASSEDSNNEKLFFGSGTQLSVL.

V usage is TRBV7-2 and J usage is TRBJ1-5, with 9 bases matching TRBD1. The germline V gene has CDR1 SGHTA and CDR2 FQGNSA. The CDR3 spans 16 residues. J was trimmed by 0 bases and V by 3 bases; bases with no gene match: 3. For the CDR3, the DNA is TGTGCCAGCAGCTTTGGGACAGGGAATAGCAATCAGCCCCAGCATTTT. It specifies CASSFGTGNSNQPQHF.

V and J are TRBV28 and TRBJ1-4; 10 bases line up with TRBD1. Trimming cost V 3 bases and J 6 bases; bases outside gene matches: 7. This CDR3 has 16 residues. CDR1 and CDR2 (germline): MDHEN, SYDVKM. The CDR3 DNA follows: TGTGCCAGCAGTTTGACTCTCGGGACAGGGGATGAAAAACTGTTTTTT. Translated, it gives CASSLTLGTGDEKLFF.

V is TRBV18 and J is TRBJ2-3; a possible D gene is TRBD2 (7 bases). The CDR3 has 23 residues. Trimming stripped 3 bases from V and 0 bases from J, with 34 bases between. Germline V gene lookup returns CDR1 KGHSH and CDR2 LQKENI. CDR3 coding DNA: TGTGCCAGCTCACCTTCGCGGCGGGGCCAAGGGGGGGGCTCGTCGCCTAGCACAGATACGCAGTATTTT. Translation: CASSPSRRGQGGGSSPSTDTQYF.

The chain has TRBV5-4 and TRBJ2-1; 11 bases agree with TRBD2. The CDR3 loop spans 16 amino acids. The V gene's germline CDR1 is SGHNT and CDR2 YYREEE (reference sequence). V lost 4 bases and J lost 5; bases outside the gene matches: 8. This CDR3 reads CASSGTSGSINNEQFF. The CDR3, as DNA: TGTGCCAGCAGCGGAACTAGCGGGAGTATTAACAATGAGCAGTTCTTC.

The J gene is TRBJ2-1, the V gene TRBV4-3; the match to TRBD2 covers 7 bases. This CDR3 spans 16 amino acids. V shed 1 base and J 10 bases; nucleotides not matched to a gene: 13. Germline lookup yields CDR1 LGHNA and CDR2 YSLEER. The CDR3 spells CASSQGGAGEVREQFF. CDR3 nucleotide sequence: TGCGCCAGCAGCCAAGGTGGCGCGGGAGAAGTAAGAGAGCAGTTCTTC.

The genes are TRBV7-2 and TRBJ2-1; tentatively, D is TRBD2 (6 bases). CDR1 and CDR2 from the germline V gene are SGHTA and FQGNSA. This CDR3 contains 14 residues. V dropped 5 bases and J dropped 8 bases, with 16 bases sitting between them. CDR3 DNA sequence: TGTGCCAGCAGCGCGGGCGGCGGGGAAGATGAGCAGTTCTTC. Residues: CASSAGGGEDEQFF.

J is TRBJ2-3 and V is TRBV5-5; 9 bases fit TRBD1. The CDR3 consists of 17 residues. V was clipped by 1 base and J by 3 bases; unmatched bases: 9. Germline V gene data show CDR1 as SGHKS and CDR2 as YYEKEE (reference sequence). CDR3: CASSLRTGDTRTDTQYF. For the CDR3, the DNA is TGTGCCAGCAGCTTGAGGACAGGGGACACGAGGACAGATACGCAGTATTTT.

CDR3 in amino acids: CASSNGQGTTGELFF. The CDR3 bases are TGCGCCAGCAGCAACGGACAGGGTACAACCGGGGAGCTGTTTTTT. The chain carries TRBV5-1 and TRBJ2-2; 8 nucleotides align to TRBD1. Trimming removed 4 bases from V and 5 bases from J; junction bases left unmatched: 7. The CDR3 runs 15 residues. The V gene's germline CDR1 is SGHRS and CDR2 YFSETQ.

CDR3 sequence reads: CASSFSYEQYF. The CDR3 DNA reads TGTGCCAGCAGTTTTAGCTACGAGCAGTACTTC. The chain combines TRBV25-1 with TRBJ2-7; D is uncertain. The V gene's germline CDR1 is MGHDK and CDR2 SYGVNS. V gave up 5 bases and J gave up 3 bases, with 5 bases separating them. CDR3 length: 11 amino acids.